This is a list of T cell receptor beta chains from one sample in a study of cytomegalovirus exposure and HLA in healthy donors. Clones were read by immunoSEQ multiplex PCR, and TCRdb kept only the in-frame ones, dropping some. The sample carries 150,000 to 160,000 clones, 65% to 90% recorded once. Input material: PBMCs. All receptors derive from a man younger than 35 in good health and CMV-seropositive. CDR3s include the opening cysteine and the closing phenylalanine or tryptophan. Each record gives: V gene, J gene, clone size, D gene, CDR3 DNA, CDR3 protein. The D gene is left open where the match is weak. Expanded clones get a size class; other rows say once, few or many, or leave the size out.

TRBV9	TRBJ2-7	NA	TRBD2	TGTGCCAGCAGCGTCCTAGCGGGGTCCTACGAGCAGTACTTC	CASSVLAGSYEQYF
TRBV10-2	TRBJ2-3	NA	TRBD2	TGCGCCACGGGACTAGCGGGGAACACAGATACGCAGTATTTT	CATGLAGNTDTQYF
TRBV28	TRBJ1-5	NA	NA	TGTGCGAGCAGGCCCAGGGTCAATCAGCCCCAGCATTTT	CASRPRVNQPQHF
TRBV5-1	TRBJ2-5	NA	TRBD1	TGCGCCAGCAGCTTGGGAGATTCGACAGGGAATGGAGAGACCCAGTACTTC	CASSLGDSTGNGETQYF
TRBV27	TRBJ2-1	NA	TRBD2	TGTGCCAGCAGTGGAGCGGGAGAATCTTACAATGAGCAGTTCTTC	CASSGAGESYNEQFF
TRBV12-5	TRBJ2-2	few	TRBD1	TGTGCTAGTGGTTTGAGACAGGGGGCGGACACCGGGGAGCTGTTTTTT	CASGLRQGADTGELFF
TRBV9	TRBJ2-1	once	NA	TGTGCCAGCAGCGTAGGGCGGAGATCCTACAATGAGCAGTTCTTC	CASSVGRRSYNEQFF
TRBV19	TRBJ1-5	NA	NA	TGTGCCAGTACCGTTAGGGGGAAAAATCAGCCCCAGCATTTT	CASTVRGKNQPQHF
TRBV29-1	TRBJ2-5	once	TRBD2	TGCAGCGTTAAACGTCTCGGGGGGGAAGAGACCCAGTACTTC	CSVKRLGGEETQYF
TRBV7-2	TRBJ1-2	NA	NA	TGTGCCAGCAGCCCCCACCAGAATGGCTACACCTTC	CASSPHQNGYTF